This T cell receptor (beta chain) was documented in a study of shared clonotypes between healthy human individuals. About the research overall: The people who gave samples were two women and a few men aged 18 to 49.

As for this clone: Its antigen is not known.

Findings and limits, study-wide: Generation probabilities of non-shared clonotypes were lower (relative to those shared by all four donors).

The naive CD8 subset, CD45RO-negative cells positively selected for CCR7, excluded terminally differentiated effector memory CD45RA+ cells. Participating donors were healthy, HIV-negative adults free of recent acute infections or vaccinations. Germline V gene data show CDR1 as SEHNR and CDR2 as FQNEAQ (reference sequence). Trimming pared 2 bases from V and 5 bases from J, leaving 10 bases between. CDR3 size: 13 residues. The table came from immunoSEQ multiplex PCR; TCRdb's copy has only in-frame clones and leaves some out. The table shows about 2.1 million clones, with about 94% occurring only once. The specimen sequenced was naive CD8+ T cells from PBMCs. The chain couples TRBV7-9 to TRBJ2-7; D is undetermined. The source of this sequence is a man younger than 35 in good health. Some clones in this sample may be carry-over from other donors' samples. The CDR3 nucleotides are TGTGCCAGCAGCTTAAGGTTGGAGAACGAGCAGTACTTC. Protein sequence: CASSLRLENEQYF.